This TCR beta chain was captured in a study of beta chain features in type 1 diabetes. Study-level results: cDNA-based reads could over-represent cells with high TCR expression. Fewer insertions but more deletions were seen at VDJ junctions in type 1 diabetes patients.

CD4+ naive, central memory, regulatory and stem cell-like memory cells were sorted via CD45RO/CCR7/CD25/CD127/CD95/CD27. Investigators reverse transcribed all isolated RNA, so they sequenced expressed TCRB transcripts. Reads from naive, central memory and regulatory T cell samples averaged roughly 3.3 million. TCRdb's table, derived via immunoSEQ multiplex PCR, lists solely in-frame clones and lacks some. The table includes some 270,000 clones, approximately 8.1% detected once. This clone was detected ten times or more. Its cognate antigen is unknown. This CDR3 region has 12 residues. The germline CDR1 and CDR2 sequences are SQVTM and ANQGSEA. The ends were cut back, 7 bases at V and 4 bases at J, with 14 bases in the middle.

V and J are TRBV29-1 and TRBJ2-7; D remains unclear. This sequence was found in a woman younger than 30 in good health. The sample comprised central memory CD4+ T cells from blood. The CDR3 loop reads CSAGPDVYEQYF. The CDR3 DNA follows: TGCAGCGCTGGACCGGACGTATACGAGCAGTACTTC.